Each of the 29 T cell receptor beta chains below was sequenced from the same sample in a study of blood T cell repertoires in COVID-19. Some clones are missing from TCRdb's copy, which holds only in-frame ones; the method was immunoSEQ multiplex PCR. The sample carries approximately 81,000 clones, around 82% recorded once. The sequenced sample consisted of peripheral blood. The receptors were gathered from a human donor in a cohort sampled during active COVID-19.

The chain is built from TRBV11-3 and TRBJ2-1; 7 positions match TRBD2. The V segment lost 4 bases and the J segment 8 bases; nucleotides outside the gene matches: 11. There are 15 residues in the CDR3. CDR1 and CDR2 from the germline V gene are SGHNT and YENEEA. The CDR3 here is CASSSRDGRGDEQFF. The CDR3 DNA reads as TGTGCCAGCAGCTCCCGGGACGGACGGGGGGATGAGCAGTTCTTC. Looking up the rest from reference TRBV11-3 and TRBJ2-1 gives the full variable domain: EAGVVQSPRYKIIEKKQPVAFWCNPISGHNTLYWYLQNLGQGPELLIRYENEEAVDDSQLPKDRFSAERLKGVDSTLKIQPAELGDSAVYLCASSSRDGRGDEQFFGPGTRLTVL.

V is TRBV27 and J is TRBJ2-7; 14 bases line up with TRBD2. The germline CDR1 and CDR2 sequences are MNHEY and SMNVEV (reference sequence). The length of the CDR3 is 15 residues. After removal of 10 bases from V and 7 bases from J, the junction contained 12 bases not matched to a gene. The CDR3 sequence is CATKRLAGGPGEQYF. For the CDR3, the DNA is TGTGCCACCAAGAGACTAGCGGGGGGGCCGGGGGAGCAGTACTTC.

This sequence joins TRBV3-1 (or the pseudogene TRBV3-2) and TRBJ2-7; TRBD2 matches at 7 bases. This CDR3 contains 18 residues. CDR1 and CDR2 (germline): LGHDT, YNNKEL (reference sequence). V shed 0 bases, J shed 3 bases, and the junction held 14 bases outside the gene matches. Here the CDR3 reads CASSQESQGASGVYEQYF. Here the CDR3 DNA reads TGTGCCAGCAGCCAAGAGTCCCAAGGGGCTAGCGGAGTCTACGAGCAGTACTTC.

The chain couples TRBV5-1 to TRBJ1-4, with 12 bases aligning to TRBD1. CDR1 is SGHRS, CDR2 YFSETQ, per germline. J was trimmed by 3 bases and V by 4 bases; bases with no gene match: 16. The CDR3 extends over 20 amino acids. CDR3 nucleotides: TGCGCCAGCAGCCCAAGGATTCCGGGACAGGGGGCTTTTGCTAATGAAAAACTGTTTTTT. It codes for CASSPRIPGQGAFANEKLFF.

V gene TRBV4-1 combines with J gene TRBJ1-1; D not certain. This CDR3 is 15 amino acids long. V was trimmed by 4 bases and J by 3 bases, leaving 15 bases between them. Germline values: CDR1 MGHRA, CDR2 YSYEKL. DNA for the CDR3: TGCGCCAGCAGCCGAGGGCCGGTCATGGACACTGAAGCTTTCTTT. It codes for CASSRGPVMDTEAFF.

The chain employs TRBV5-8 and TRBJ1-3; D is unclear. Trimming cost V 0 bases and J 4 bases, with 11 bases left between them. This CDR3 has 15 amino acids. Germline-derived CDR1 and CDR2 are SGHTS and YDEGEE. CDR3 amino acids: CASSLESPGGNTIYF. The DNA of the CDR3 is TGTGCCAGCAGCTTGGAGTCTCCGGGGGGAAACACCATATATTTT.

This clone was counted once. This chain links TRBV5-4 with TRBJ2-3; 9 nucleotides align to TRBD2. Germline V lookup: CDR1 SGHNT, CDR2 YYREEE (reference sequence). With 4 bases clipped from V and 3 bases from J, the junction kept 9 bases outside the gene matches. The CDR3 runs to 16 residues. This CDR3 is CASSLQRGARTDTQYF. The DNA for the CDR3 is TGTGCCAGCAGCCTACAGCGGGGGGCCAGGACAGATACGCAGTATTTT.

This clone was recorded a few times. J is TRBJ1-2 and V is TRBV19; possibly TRBD1 for D (5 bases). Germline lookup yields CDR1 LNHDA and CDR2 SQIVND (reference sequence). The CDR3 sequence is 14 residues long. Trimming cost V 7 bases and J 7 bases, with 19 bases left between them. The CDR3 sequence is CASNTFGTPFGYTF. CDR3 in DNA: TGTGCCAGTAATACCTTTGGGACTCCGTTTGGCTACACCTTC.

The CDR3 here is CASSSRTGPSYEQYF. The CDR3 DNA follows: TGTGCCAGCAGCTCCCGGACAGGGCCAAGTTACGAGCAGTACTTC. The gene calls are TRBV11-3 and TRBJ2-7; TRBD1 matches at 8 bases. V dropped 4 bases and J dropped 4; count of bases not matched to a gene: 9. Per germline, CDR1 SGHNT and CDR2 YENEEA. This CDR3 is 15 amino acids long.

This clone was seen only once. The V and J genes are TRBV6-2 or TRBV6-3 and TRBJ2-7; no definite D call. The V end lost 6 bases, the J end lost 3 bases, and 6 bases lay between the germline ends. Germline-derived CDR1 and CDR2 are MNHEY and SVGEGT. CDR3 size: 11 residues. The DNA for the CDR3 is TGTGCCAGCAGCAATCTCTACGAGCAGTACTTC. Translation gives CASSNLYEQYF.

This clone was recorded once. Other DNA sequences from this sample encode an identical CDR3 as well. CDR3 DNA: TGCAGTGCCTCTCGTAACACTGAAGCTTTCTTT. Translating gives CSASRNTEAFF. The rearrangement uses TRBV20-1 and TRBJ1-1; D is unresolved. The CDR3 runs to 11 residues. Germline V CDR1 and CDR2: DFQATT, SNEGSKA (reference sequence). V was cut by 6 bases and J by 2 bases, with 7 bases left in between.

The V gene is TRBV7-8, the J gene TRBJ2-7; TRBD1 matches 8 bases. V lost 7 bases, J lost 2 bases, and 4 bases stayed unmatched. There are 13 residues in the CDR3. Germline CDR1 reads SGHVS; CDR2 reads FQNEAQ. The CDR3 bases are TGTGCCAGCACCCGGACAGGGACCTACGAGCAGTACTTC. Translation: CASTRTGTYEQYF.

The gene calls are TRBV9 and TRBJ1-2; D call uncertain. CDR1 and CDR2 from the germline V gene are SGDLS and YYNGEE. The ends were cut back, 4 bases at V and 2 bases at J, with 15 bases in the middle. The CDR3 is made up of 15 amino acids. CDR3: CASSPRSSQNYGYTF. The DNA of the CDR3 is TGTGCCAGCAGCCCCAGATCTAGCCAGAACTATGGCTACACCTTC.

This clone turned up a few times. The chain uses TRBV19 and TRBJ1-4; no clear D. Trimming pared 6 bases from V and 0 bases from J, leaving 8 bases between. This CDR3 is built from 14 residues. The germline CDR1 and CDR2 sequences are LNHDA and SQIVND (reference sequence). The CDR3 sequence: CASSGLTTNEKLFF. The CDR3 DNA sequence: TGTGCCAGTAGCGGACTGACAACTAATGAAAAACTGTTTTTT.

The rearrangement links TRBV7-2 to TRBJ1-2, with 8 bases fitting TRBD1. Germline V CDR1 and CDR2: SGHTA, FQGNSA. V shed 5 bases and J 4 bases; nucleotides not matched to a gene: 3. The CDR3 has 13 amino acids. The CDR3, as DNA: TGTGCCAGCAGCCGAGACAGGGGCTATGGCTACACCTTC. Residues: CASSRDRGYGYTF.

The chain uses TRBV21-1 and TRBJ2-7; the D call of TRBD1 is as the table states it, not checked on the DNA. TRBV21-1 counts as a pseudogene. The CDR3 contains 16 residues. The CDR3 nucleotides are TGTGCCAGCAGCCAGGGGAGGGGACAGGGAAACTACGAGCAGTACTTC. Translating it yields CASSQGRGQGNYEQYF.

This chain connects TRBV6-5 to TRBJ1-1; the D gene is possibly TRBD1 (5 bases). CDR1 and CDR2 (germline): MNHEY, SVGAGI. This CDR3 is 15 amino acids long. Trimming left V 5 bases short and J 4 bases short, with 17 bases between. The CDR3 DNA is TGTGCCAGCAGTACTACCCGGGGGTTAGGCACTGAAGCTTTCTTT. Translation: CASSTTRGLGTEAFF.

This chain connects TRBV5-5 to TRBJ2-1; 9 bases fit TRBD2. The CDR3 runs 17 residues. The V gene's germline CDR1 is SGHKS and CDR2 YYEKEE (reference sequence). The J segment lost 5 bases and the V segment lost 4 bases, leaving 13 bases of the junction unmatched. CDR3 loop: CASSPRDLAGNHNEQFF. The CDR3 DNA reads as TGTGCCAGCAGCCCCCGGGATCTAGCGGGGAATCACAATGAGCAGTTCTTC.

The rearrangement links TRBV6-5 to TRBJ2-5; 9 bases map to TRBD1. This CDR3 has 14 amino acids. V was clipped by 9 bases and J by 0 bases; unmatched bases: 5. Germline V gene data show CDR1 as MNHEY and CDR2 as SVGAGI. The CDR3 spells CASKTGGYQETQYF. The CDR3 DNA follows: TGTGCCAGTAAGACAGGGGGGTACCAAGAGACCCAGTACTTC.

This chain connects TRBV7-2 to TRBJ1-2; D is ambiguous. Between the trimmed V and J ends, which lost 5 bases and 6 bases, there was a span of 19 bases. The germline gives CDR1 SGHTA, CDR2 FQGNSA. The CDR3 is 15 amino acids. The CDR3 is CASSREGRIRDGYTF. In nucleotides, the CDR3 is TGTGCCAGCAGCCGTGAGGGCCGGATCCGGGATGGCTACACCTTC.

The chain employs TRBV5-1 and TRBJ1-4; 7 positions agree with TRBD1. The CDR3 totals 16 residues. The ends lost 4 bases at V and 5 bases at J; junction bases unmatched: 11. Germline V gives CDR1 SGHRS, CDR2 YFSETQ. The CDR3 here is CASSQARQGGNEKLFF. CDR3 DNA sequence: TGCGCCAGCAGCCAAGCGCGGCAGGGGGGCAATGAAAAACTGTTTTTT.

The gene calls are TRBV4-1 and TRBJ1-1, with TRBD1 matching 9 bases. CDR3 length equals 15 residues. Germline loops: CDR1 MGHRA, CDR2 YSYEKL. With V trimmed by 2 bases and J by 4 bases, 5 bases remained unmatched. CDR3 DNA sequence: TGCGCCAGCAGCCAAACCGGGACAGGGAGCACTGAAGCTTTCTTT. It encodes CASSQTGTGSTEAFF.

This chain connects TRBV14 to TRBJ2-5, with 8 bases lining up with TRBD2. The germline V gene has CDR1 SGHDN and CDR2 FVKESK. This CDR3 spans 16 amino acids. Trimming at V came to 2 bases and at J to 5 bases, leaving 10 bases not matched to a gene. CDR3 amino acids: CASSQWLAGRRETQYF. Here the CDR3 DNA reads TGTGCCAGCAGCCAATGGTTAGCGGGGAGGCGGGAGACCCAGTACTTC.

This clone was detected only a few times. The V call is TRBV13, the J call TRBJ2-7; a weak D match, TRBD1 (6 bases). Per the germline V gene, CDR1 is PRHDT and CDR2 is FYEKMQ (reference sequence). The V gene lost 4 bases and the J gene lost 6 bases, with 13 bases spanning the gap. The length of the CDR3 is 13 residues. The CDR3 spells CASSYGTSLEQYF. The CDR3, as DNA: TGTGCCAGCAGCTATGGGACATCCCTCGAGCAGTACTTC.

In this sample, this clone turned up a few times. J is TRBJ1-2 and V is TRBV9, with 8 bases aligning to TRBD1. V dropped 0 bases and J dropped 0; count of bases not matched to a gene: 4. The CDR3 has 16 amino acids. CDR1 and CDR2 (germline): SGDLS, YYNGEE. As DNA, the CDR3 is TGTGCCAGCAGCGTAGTTGGGACAGGCTCTAACTATGGCTACACCTTC. As protein: CASSVVGTGSNYGYTF.

This clone came up a few times. This chain connects TRBV30 to TRBJ1-2; possible D gene TRBD1, 6 bases. The CDR3 consists of 13 residues. V gave up 4 bases and J gave up 4 bases, with 13 bases separating them. Germline lookup yields CDR1 GTSNPN and CDR2 SVGIG (reference sequence). The CDR3 coding sequence is TGTGCCTGGATTTTCGGACAGAGCTATGGCTACACCTTC. Its protein product is CAWIFGQSYGYTF.

This chain uses TRBV24-1 with TRBJ1-2, with D tentatively TRBD1 (6 bases). CDR1 and CDR2 (germline): KGHDR, SFDVKD. Trimming pared 9 bases from V and 4 bases from J, leaving 14 bases between. There are 13 residues in the CDR3. The CDR3 DNA follows: TGTGCCACCCCTGTGGGAGGGGGCTATGGCTACACCTTC. It translates to CATPVGGGYGYTF.

J is TRBJ1-2 and V is TRBV29-1; D gene ambiguous. This CDR3 is built from 12 residues. The V gene lost 3 bases and the J gene lost 1 base, with 6 bases spanning the gap. Germline V gene lookup returns CDR1 SQVTM and CDR2 ANQGSEA. The CDR3 reads CSVDGVNYGYTF. DNA of the CDR3: TGCAGCGTTGACGGGGTTAACTATGGCTACACCTTC.

The gene calls are TRBV30 and TRBJ2-7; weak D call: TRBD1 (6 bases). There are 13 residues in the CDR3. Trimming pared 3 bases from V and 6 bases from J, leaving 15 bases between. Germline V CDR1 and CDR2: GTSNPN, SVGIG (reference sequence). The CDR3: CAWRATGNSEQYF. The CDR3 coding sequence is TGTGCCTGGAGAGCTACAGGGAATTCCGAGCAGTACTTC.